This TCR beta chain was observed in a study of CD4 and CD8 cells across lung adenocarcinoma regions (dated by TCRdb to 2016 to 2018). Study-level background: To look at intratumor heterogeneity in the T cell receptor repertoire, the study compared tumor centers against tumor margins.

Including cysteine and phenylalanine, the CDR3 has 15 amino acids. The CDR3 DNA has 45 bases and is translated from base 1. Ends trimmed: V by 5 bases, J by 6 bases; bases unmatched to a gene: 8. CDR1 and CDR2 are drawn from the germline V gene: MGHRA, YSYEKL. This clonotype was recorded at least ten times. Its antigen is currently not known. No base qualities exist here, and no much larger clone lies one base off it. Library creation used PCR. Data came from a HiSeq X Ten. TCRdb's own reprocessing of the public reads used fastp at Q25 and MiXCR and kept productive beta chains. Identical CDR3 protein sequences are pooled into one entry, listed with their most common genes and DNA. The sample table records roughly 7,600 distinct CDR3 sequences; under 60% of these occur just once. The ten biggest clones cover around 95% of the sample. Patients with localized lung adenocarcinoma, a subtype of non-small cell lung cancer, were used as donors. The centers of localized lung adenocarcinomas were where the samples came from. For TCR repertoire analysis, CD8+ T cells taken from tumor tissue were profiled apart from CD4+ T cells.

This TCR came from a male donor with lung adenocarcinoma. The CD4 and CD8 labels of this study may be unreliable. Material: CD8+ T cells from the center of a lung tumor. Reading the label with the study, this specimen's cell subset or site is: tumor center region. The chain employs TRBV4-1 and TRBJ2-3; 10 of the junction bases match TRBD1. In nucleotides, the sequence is TGCGCCAGCAGCTACCCAGGACAGGGGGTGGATACGCAGTATTTT. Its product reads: CASSYPGQGVDTQYF.